This is a list of T cell receptor beta chains from one sample in a study of CXCR3-negative and CXCR3-positive naive CD8 T cells. TCRdb re-called the 5' RACE reads; one entry per CDR3 protein, DNA not given. The sample data list fewer than 80,000 distinct CDR3 sequences. Sequenced input: naive CXCR3- CD8+ T cells from blood. The receptors here all came from a human donor in good health. Some clones in this sample may be carry-over from other donors' samples. CDR3s include the opening cysteine and the closing phenylalanine or tryptophan.

v_gene	j_gene	CDR3aa
TRBV9	TRBJ2-7	CASSQISGQSFYEQYF
TRBV2	TRBJ2-6	CASRDRASGANVLTF
TRBV28	TRBJ2-6	CASSGSGANVLTF
TRBV28	TRBJ2-1	CASSYEGTSGGQQFF
TRBV28	TRBJ2-1	CASSSGTGLDNEQFF
TRBV29-1	TRBJ2-7	CSVVGGLYEQYF
TRBV27	TRBJ2-3	CASKTGWTDTQYF
TRBV5-6	TRBJ2-1	CASSLGGGEQFF
TRBV28	TRBJ2-5	CASEGLGETQYF
TRBV20-1	TRBJ1-2	CSARDFDFAENYGYTF
TRBV28	TRBJ2-7	CASSLSVGQGVFYEQYF
TRBV14	TRBJ2-7	CASSATRYEQYF
TRBV9	TRBJ2-1	CASSVAYNEQFF
TRBV7-6	TRBJ2-7	CASSPGGGGFLYEQYF
TRBV28	TRBJ2-2	CASRAQGSGELFF
TRBV14	TRBJ2-1	CASSQISNEQFF